This is a list of T cell receptor beta chains from one sample in a study of T-cell memory formation after mild COVID-19. TCRdb independently ran MiXCR on the 5' RACE reads; one entry per CDR3 protein. The table shows tens of thousands of distinct CDR3 sequences, with approximately 15% occurring only once. The material sequenced was PBMCs or a T cell subset sorted from them (not recorded which). The receptors were sampled from an adult woman who had mild COVID-19 (a few samples of this study predate the infection). Cell type and time point are not known. The CDR3 runs from the conserved cysteine through the conserved F or W. The D gene is left open where the match is weak. Clone size is not always given. Where it is, it says once, few, many or a class for expanded clones.

j_gene | v_gene | d_gene | abundance | CDR3aa | CDR3nt
TRBJ2-1 | TRBV7-8 | . | few | CASSFQGSYNEQFF | TGTGCCAGCAGCTTTCAGGGATCGTACAATGAGCAGTTCTTC
TRBJ2-7 | TRBV4-1 | TRBD2 | . | CASSHRAGAEIPYEQYF | TGCGCCAGCAGCCATCGGGCGGGAGCGGAGATCCCCTACGAGCAGTACTTC
TRBJ2-1 | TRBV12-3/TRBV12-4 | . | few | CASRRSYNEQFF | TGTGCCAGCAGGAGGTCCTACAATGAGCAGTTCTTC
TRBJ2-1 | TRBV7-9 | . | few | CASPESPGFYNEQFF | TGTGCCAGTCCGGAGTCTCCTGGGTTTTACAATGAGCAGTTCTTC
TRBJ2-7 | TRBV29-1 | TRBD1 | . | CSVTPPDRASEQYF | TGCAGCGTCACTCCGCCGGACAGGGCGAGCGAGCAGTACTTC
TRBJ1-2 | TRBV20-1 | . | . | CSASWSQGREYGYTF | TGCAGTGCTAGTTGGTCTCAGGGACGAGAGTATGGCTACACCTTC
TRBJ1-2 | TRBV7-9 | . | once | CASEPRQSYGYTF | TGTGCCAGCGAACCGAGGCAGAGCTATGGCTACACCTTC
TRBJ1-2 | TRBV20-1 | TRBD1 | few | CSARDLQGGFYGYTF | TGCAGTGCTAGAGATCTGCAGGGGGGATTCTATGGCTACACCTTC
TRBJ2-1 | TRBV5-1 | TRBD2 | few | CASSWTSGAYNEQFF | TGCGCCAGCAGCTGGACTAGCGGGGCCTACAATGAGCAGTTCTTC
TRBJ2-7 | TRBV4-2 | TRBD2 | few | CASSQVSGRDSYEQYF | TGTGCCAGCAGCCAAGTTAGCGGGAGAGACTCCTACGAGCAGTACTTC
TRBJ2-1 | TRBV5-1 | . | few | CASSLAGRGVDEQFF | TGCGCCAGCAGCTTGGCGGGCAGGGGTGTGGATGAGCAGTTCTTC
TRBJ2-5 | TRBV5-6 | TRBD1 | few | CASSRGQGAETQYF | TGTGCCAGCAGCCGAGGACAGGGAGCCGAGACCCAGTACTTC
TRBJ2-3 | TRBV27 | . | many | CASSFTRATDTQYF | TGTGCCAGCAGTTTCACAAGGGCGACAGATACGCAGTATTTT
TRBJ2-7 | TRBV6-5 | TRBD1 | . | CASTSPGQAYEQYF | TGTGCCAGCACCTCACCGGGACAGGCCTACGAGCAGTACTTC
TRBJ2-1 | TRBV4-2 | TRBD2 | many | CASSPPGRLAGNEQFF | TGTGCCAGCAGCCCCCCGGGGAGACTAGCGGGTAATGAGCAGTTCTTC
TRBJ2-3 | TRBV11-2 | TRBD2 | . | CASSWRGRAHTDTQYF | TGTGCCAGCAGCTGGAGAGGGAGGGCCCACACAGATACGCAGTATTTT
TRBJ2-2 | TRBV4-1 | . | . | CASSQELAGNTGELFF | TGCGCCAGCAGCCAAGAATTGGCCGGGAACACCGGGGAGCTGTTTTTT
TRBJ2-3 | TRBV7-3 | . | . | CASSSMDGRTDTQYF | TGTGCCAGCAGCTCCATGGACGGCCGCACAGATACGCAGTATTTT
TRBJ2-1 | TRBV3-1 | TRBD1 | . | CASSQEPDRVEFF | TGTGCCAGCAGCCAAGAACCCGACAGGGTGGAGTTCTTC
TRBJ1-2 | TRBV2 | . | . | CARNREFRKGYTF | TGTGCCAGAAACAGGGAGTTTCGGAAAGGCTACACCTTC
TRBJ2-2 | TRBV4-1 | TRBD2 | . | CASSHSFGASGTPNTGELFF | TGCGCCAGCAGCCATTCCTTCGGGGCTAGCGGGACGCCGAACACCGGGGAGCTGTTTTTT
TRBJ2-7 | TRBV5-5 | TRBD2 | . | CASSAARDGGYEQYF | TGTGCCAGCAGCGCCGCCCGCGACGGGGGGTACGAGCAGTACTTC
TRBJ2-1 | TRBV15 | TRBD2 | few | CATSKNPGLVYDEQFF | TGTGCCACCAGCAAAAACCCGGGACTAGTGTACGATGAGCAGTTCTTC
TRBJ2-4 | TRBV7-9 | . | . | CASSSGTIAKNIQYF | TGTGCCAGCAGCTCGGGGACAATAGCCAAAAACATTCAGTACTTC
TRBJ2-1 | TRBV4-2 | TRBD2 | . | CASSQALAANFPAHNEQFF | TGTGCCAGCAGCCAAGCCCTAGCGGCGAATTTCCCCGCCCACAATGAGCAGTTCTTC
TRBJ2-7 | TRBV12-3/TRBV12-4 | TRBD2 | few | CASSRTSGTYYEQYF | TGTGCCAGCAGTCGGACTAGCGGGACCTACTACGAGCAGTACTTC
TRBJ2-5 | TRBV5-6 | TRBD1 | . | CASSLGTGVEETQYF | TGTGCCAGCAGCCTAGGGACAGGGGTGGAGGAGACCCAGTACTTC
TRBJ2-3 | TRBV6-6 | . | . | CASSHLTTSSTDTQYF | TGTGCCAGCAGTCACTTAACTACTTCTAGCACAGATACGCAGTATTTT
TRBJ1-1 | TRBV4-1 | . | many | CASSQDGQNTEAFF | TGCGCCAGCAGCCAGGATGGACAGAACACTGAAGCTTTCTTT
TRBJ1-1 | TRBV9 | . | few | CASSGDGNTEAFF | TGTGCCAGCAGCGGTGACGGGAACACTGAAGCTTTCTTT
TRBJ2-3 | TRBV3-1 | TRBD2 | . | CASSQPVTSAEGTDTQYF | TGTGCCAGCAGCCAACCTGTGACTAGCGCGGAGGGCACAGATACGCAGTATTTT
TRBJ2-5 | TRBV4-1 | TRBD1 | few | CASSPSGGEETQYF | TGCGCCAGCAGCCCCTCAGGGGGAGAAGAGACCCAGTACTTC
TRBJ2-5 | TRBV5-1 | . | few | CASSPPAQETQYF | TGCGCCAGCAGCCCCCCGGCCCAAGAGACCCAGTACTTC
TRBJ2-1 | TRBV27 | TRBD2 | . | CASRREASSYNEQFF | TGTGCCAGCAGGCGGGAGGCGAGCTCCTACAATGAGCAGTTCTTC
TRBJ2-1 | TRBV4-3 | TRBD2 | many | CASSQVGRNGNEQFF | TGCGCCAGCAGCCAAGTCGGGAGGAATGGGAATGAGCAGTTCTTC
TRBJ2-2 | TRBV5-1 | . | few | CASSLLQGPGELFF | TGCGCCAGCAGCTTGCTACAGGGCCCCGGGGAGCTGTTTTTT
TRBJ2-3 | TRBV12-3/TRBV12-4 | . | . | CASSLLHTDTQYF | TGTGCCAGCAGTTTACTTCACACAGATACGCAGTATTTT
TRBJ2-7 | TRBV13 | . | . | CASSSEDRTYEQYF | TGTGCCAGCAGCTCGGAAGACAGAACCTACGAGCAGTACTTC
TRBJ2-1 | TRBV7-6 | . | few | CASSLATAPRLFNEQFF | TGTGCCAGCAGCTTAGCAACGGCCCCGCGACTTTTCAATGAGCAGTTCTTC
TRBJ2-1 | TRBV5-1 | TRBD1 | . | CASSYTGTGGVGYNEQFF | TGCGCCAGCAGCTACACCGGGACAGGGGGCGTGGGTTACAATGAGCAGTTCTTC
TRBJ2-7 | TRBV11-1 | TRBD2 | . | CASEGGRTGYEQYF | TGTGCCAGCGAAGGCGGGAGGACGGGCTACGAGCAGTACTTC
TRBJ1-1 | TRBV20-1 | . | few | CSARGGGTAFF | TGCAGTGCTAGAGGGGGAGGGACGGCTTTCTTT